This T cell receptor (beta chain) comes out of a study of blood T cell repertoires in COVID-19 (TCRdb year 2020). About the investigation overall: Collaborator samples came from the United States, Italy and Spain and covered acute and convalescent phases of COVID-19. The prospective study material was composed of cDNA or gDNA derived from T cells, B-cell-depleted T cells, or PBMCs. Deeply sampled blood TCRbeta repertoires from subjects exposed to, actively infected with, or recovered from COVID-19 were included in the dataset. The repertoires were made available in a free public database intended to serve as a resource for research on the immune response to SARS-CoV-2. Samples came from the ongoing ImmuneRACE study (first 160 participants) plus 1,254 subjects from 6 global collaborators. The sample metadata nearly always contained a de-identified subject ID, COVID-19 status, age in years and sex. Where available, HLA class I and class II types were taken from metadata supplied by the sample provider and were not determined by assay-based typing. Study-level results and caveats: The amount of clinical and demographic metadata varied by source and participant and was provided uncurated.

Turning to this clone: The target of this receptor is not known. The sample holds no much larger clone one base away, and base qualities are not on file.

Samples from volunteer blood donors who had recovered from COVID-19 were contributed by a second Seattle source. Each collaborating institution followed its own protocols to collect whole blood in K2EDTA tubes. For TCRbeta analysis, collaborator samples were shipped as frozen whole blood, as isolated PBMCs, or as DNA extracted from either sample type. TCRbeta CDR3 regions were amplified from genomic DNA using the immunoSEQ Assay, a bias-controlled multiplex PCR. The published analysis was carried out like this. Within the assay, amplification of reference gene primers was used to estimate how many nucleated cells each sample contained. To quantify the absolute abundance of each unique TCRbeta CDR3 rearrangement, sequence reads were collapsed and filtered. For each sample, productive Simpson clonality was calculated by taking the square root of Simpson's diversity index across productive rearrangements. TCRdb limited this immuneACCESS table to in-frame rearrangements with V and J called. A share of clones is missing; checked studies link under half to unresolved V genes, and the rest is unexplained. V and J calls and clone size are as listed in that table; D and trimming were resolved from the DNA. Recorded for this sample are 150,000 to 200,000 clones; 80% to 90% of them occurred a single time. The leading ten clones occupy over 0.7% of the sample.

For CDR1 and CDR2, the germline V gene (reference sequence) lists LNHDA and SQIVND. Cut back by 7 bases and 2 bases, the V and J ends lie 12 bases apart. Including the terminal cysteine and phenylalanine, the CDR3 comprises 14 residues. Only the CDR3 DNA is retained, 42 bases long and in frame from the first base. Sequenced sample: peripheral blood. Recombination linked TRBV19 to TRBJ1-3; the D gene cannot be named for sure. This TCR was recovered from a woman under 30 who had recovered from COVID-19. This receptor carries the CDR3 CASMSGGAGNTIYF. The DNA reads TGTGCCAGTATGTCCGGAGGAGCTGGAAACACCATATATTTT.